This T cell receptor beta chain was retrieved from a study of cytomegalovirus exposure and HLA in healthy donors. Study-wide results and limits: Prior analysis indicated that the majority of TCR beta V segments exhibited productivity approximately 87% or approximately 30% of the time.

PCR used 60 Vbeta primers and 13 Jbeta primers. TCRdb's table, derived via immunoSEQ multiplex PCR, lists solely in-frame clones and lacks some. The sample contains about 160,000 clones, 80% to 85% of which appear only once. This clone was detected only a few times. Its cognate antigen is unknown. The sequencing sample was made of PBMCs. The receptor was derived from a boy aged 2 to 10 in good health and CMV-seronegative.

CDR3 nucleotide sequence: TGTGCCAGCAGCCTAGACCGCTCAACTAATGAAAAACTGTTTTTT. Its protein is CASSLDRSTNEKLFF. This rearrangement joins TRBV2 to TRBJ1-4; D gene uncertain. Germline-derived CDR1 and CDR2 are SNHLY and FYNNEI. The CDR3 has 15 amino acids. Trimming cost V 6 bases and J 0 bases, with 11 bases left between them.